These 32 T cell receptor beta chains originate from one sample sequenced in a study of blood T cell repertoires in COVID-19. Some clones are missing from TCRdb's copy, which holds only in-frame ones; the method was immunoSEQ multiplex PCR. The repertoire holds around 100,000 clones, 84% seen once, with about 10% in the top ten. Material: peripheral blood. These receptors were collected from a man aged 35-49 years with active or convalescent COVID-19.

The CDR3 spells CASSPQGLAKNIQYF. Here the CDR3 DNA reads TGTGCCAGCAGCCCCCAGGGATTAGCCAAAAACATTCAGTACTTC. The genes are TRBV3-1 (or the pseudogene TRBV3-2) and TRBJ2-4; D might be TRBD1 (5 bases). Germline CDR1 is LGHDT and CDR2 is YNNKEL (reference sequence). Trimming left V 4 bases short and J 0 bases short, with 10 bases between. This CDR3 spans 15 amino acids.

This chain connects TRBV27 to TRBJ1-2; tentative D call: TRBD1 (5 bases). This CDR3 spans 13 amino acids. Germline V lookup: CDR1 MNHEY, CDR2 SMNVEV (reference sequence). V was clipped by 5 bases and J by 7 bases, with 14 bases between them. This CDR3 reads CASSRQGESGYTF. CDR3 DNA: TGTGCCAGCAGTAGGCAGGGTGAGTCTGGCTACACCTTC.

A word on this clone: Distinct nucleotide sequences in the sample also encode this CDR3. J is TRBJ2-3 and V is TRBV7-9, with a possible D match to TRBD1 (5 bases). Trimming shortened V by 6 bases and J by 0 bases, and 10 bases separated the two germline ends. The CDR3 spans 14 residues. Per germline, CDR1 SEHNR and CDR2 FQNEAQ (reference sequence). DNA of the CDR3: TGTGCCAGCAGTCTGCAGGGCAGCACAGATACGCAGTATTTT. It codes for CASSLQGSTDTQYF.

CDR3 in DNA: TGTGCCAGCAGACAGGGTATAGAAGGCTACACCTTC. It encodes CASRQGIEGYTF. The V and J genes are TRBV25-1 and TRBJ1-2; perhaps TRBD1 as D (6 bases). V was pared by 6 bases and J by 8 bases, with 13 bases between. Looked up from germline, CDR1 is MGHDK and CDR2 is SYGVNS. CDR3 length: 12 amino acids.

J is TRBJ2-3 and V is TRBV7-2; D not certain. The CDR3 is 12 residues long. Germline V CDR1 and CDR2: SGHTA, FQGNSA. Trimming removed 5 bases from V and 2 bases from J, with 5 bases in between. This chain's CDR3 is CASSAYTDTQYF. The CDR3 bases are TGTGCCAGCAGCGCCTACACAGATACGCAGTATTTT.

V usage is TRBV3-1 (or the pseudogene TRBV3-2) and J usage is TRBJ1-2; 7 nucleotides line up with TRBD1. The ends lost 2 bases at V and 3 bases at J; junction bases unmatched: 9. The CDR3 sequence is 16 residues long. CDR1 and CDR2 (germline): LGHDT, YNNKEL (reference sequence). This CDR3 is CASSQPRSGGHYGYTF. CDR3 sequence (DNA): TGTGCCAGCAGCCAACCCCGCTCAGGGGGACACTATGGCTACACCTTC.

The chain joins TRBV5-1 to TRBJ2-2, with 10 bases aligning to TRBD1. The CDR3 spans 16 residues. Germline values: CDR1 SGHRS, CDR2 YFSETQ. Trimming at V came to 3 bases and at J to 4 bases, leaving 6 bases not matched to a gene. CDR3 sequence reads: CASSSSGTGATGELFF. The CDR3 DNA sequence: TGCGCCAGCAGCTCGTCCGGGACAGGGGCCACCGGGGAGCTGTTTTTT.

As for this clone: The junction and the germline gene differ at one end; a read error may be behind it. The V gene is TRBV7-7, the J gene TRBJ2-7; a possible D gene is TRBD2 (5 bases). Per germline, CDR1 SSHAT and CDR2 FNYEAQ (reference sequence). The CDR3 has 14 amino acids. The CDR3 reads CASSLGEGWGEQYF. The DNA of the CDR3 is TGTGCTAGCAGCTTAGGAGAGGGATGGGGCGAGCAGTACTTC. The full variable domain, its missing parts supplied by reference TRBV7-7 and TRBJ2-7, is GAGVSQSPRYKVTKRGQDVTLRCDPISSHATLYWYQQALGQGPEFLTYFNYEAQPDKSGLPSDRFSAERPEGSISTLTIQRTEQRDSAMYRCASSLGEGWGEQYFGPGTRLTVT.

This clone has just a few counts. The CDR3 DNA is TGTGCCAGCAGCTCCCGGGGACAAGGGGGTGGTGAAGCTTTCTTT. Its translation: CASSSRGQGGGEAFF. The chain links TRBV5-5 to TRBJ1-1, with TRBD1 as a possible D gene (6 bases). The CDR3 is 15 residues long. The V gene lost 3 bases and the J gene lost 7 bases, with 19 bases spanning the gap. Germline assignment: CDR1 SGHKS and CDR2 YYEKEE (reference sequence).

The V gene is TRBV7-3, the J gene TRBJ1-1; 8 nucleotides line up with TRBD1. The V gene's germline CDR1 is SGHTA and CDR2 FQGTGA. The CDR3 extends over 16 amino acids. Germline trimming cut 2 bases from V and 0 bases from J; bases unmatched to any gene: 5. CDR3 bases: TGTGCCAGCAGCTTATTAGGACAGGGTATGAACACTGAAGCTTTCTTT. Its protein is CASSLLGQGMNTEAFF.

The chain combines TRBV24-1 with TRBJ2-5; D may be TRBD1 (6 bases). The CDR3 has 13 amino acids. Trimming took 5 bases from V and 6 from J, leaving 12 bases between them. Germline-derived CDR1 and CDR2 are KGHDR and SFDVKD. CDR3 sequence (DNA): TGTGCCACCAGTGCGGGTGGGGGCAAGACCCAGTACTTC. Its translation is CATSAGGGKTQYF.

The rearrangement uses TRBV24-1 and TRBJ1-3; perhaps TRBD1 as D (5 bases). The germline V and J ends were trimmed by 3 bases and 6 bases, with 17 bases remaining between them. The CDR3 length is 16 residues. Germline-derived CDR1 and CDR2 are KGHDR and SFDVKD. CDR3 loop: CATSDRGGNYINTIYF. CDR3 DNA sequence: TGTGCCACCAGTGATCGGGGGGGAAACTACATAAACACCATATATTTT.

This clone occurred a few times. The chain employs TRBV3-1 (or the pseudogene TRBV3-2) and TRBJ1-1, with D perhaps TRBD1 (5 bases). The CDR3 has 14 amino acids. Deletions cut 4 bases from V and 6 bases from J, with 15 bases between. In germline, CDR1 is LGHDT, CDR2 YNNKEL (reference sequence). The CDR3 sequence: CASSPGRGAAEAFF. The CDR3 bases are TGTGCCAGCAGCCCCGGAAGGGGCGCGGCTGAAGCTTTCTTT.

V usage is TRBV7-9 and J usage is TRBJ1-5, with a possible D match to TRBD1 (5 bases). Germline CDR1 is SEHNR and CDR2 is FQNEAQ (reference sequence). Deletions cut 1 base from V and 5 bases from J, with 9 bases between. The length of the CDR3 is 14 residues. The CDR3 here is CASSLGRVDQPQHF. CDR3 bases: TGTGCCAGCAGCTTAGGCAGGGTGGATCAGCCCCAGCATTTT. The full variable domain, in which reference TRBV7-9 and TRBJ1-5 provide the parts outside the CDR3, is DTGVSQNPRHKITKRGQNVTFRCDPISEHNRLYWYRQTLGQGPEFLTYFQNEAQLEKSRLLSDRFSAERPKGSFSTLEIQRTEQGDSAMYLCASSLGRVDQPQHFGDGTRLSIL.

The genes are TRBV7-9 and TRBJ2-7; 9 bases fit TRBD1. Losses at the gene ends were 1 base for V and 3 bases for J; bases not matched to a gene: 10. This CDR3 has 17 amino acids. CDR1 is SEHNR and CDR2 is FQNEAQ in the germline V gene (reference sequence). The CDR3 region is CASSLGFAGTGYYEQYF. For the CDR3, the DNA is TGTGCCAGCAGCTTAGGGTTTGCCGGGACAGGGTACTACGAGCAGTACTTC.

This CDR3 is CASSFRAGELFF. In DNA, the CDR3 is TGTGCCAGCAGCTTTCGGGCCGGGGAGCTGTTTTTT. The chain carries TRBV5-8 and TRBJ2-2; no firm D call. The CDR3 extends over 12 amino acids. Per the germline V gene, CDR1 is SGHTS and CDR2 is YDEGEE. V was trimmed by 2 bases and J by 6 bases, leaving 5 bases between them.

This clone came up once. This chain links TRBV2 with TRBJ1-1; D might be TRBD1 (5 bases). The germline gives CDR1 SNHLY, CDR2 FYNNEI. Trimming pared 8 bases from V and 2 bases from J, leaving 15 bases between. This CDR3 is 14 amino acids long. The CDR3 reads CASRLKGANTEAFF. CDR3 DNA: TGTGCCAGCCGATTGAAAGGGGCCAACACTGAAGCTTTCTTT.

Only a few counts were recorded for this clone. This rearrangement joins TRBV5-4 to TRBJ1-1, with a possible D match to TRBD1 (5 bases). The germline V and J ends were trimmed by 0 bases and 1 base, with 10 bases remaining between them. Germline lookup yields CDR1 SGHNT and CDR2 YYREEE (reference sequence). The CDR3 length is 15 residues. The CDR3 DNA reads as TGTGCCAGCAGCTTGGGGTCAGGGCGGAACACTGAAGCTTTCTTT. Amino acid sequence: CASSLGSGRNTEAFF.

The chain joins TRBV18 to TRBJ1-2; 9 nucleotides agree with TRBD1. This CDR3 is 14 amino acids long. V was pared by 1 base and J by 6 bases, with 3 bases of the junction left unmatched. Germline V lookup: CDR1 KGHSH, CDR2 LQKENI. The CDR3, as DNA: TGTGCCAGCTCACCACGACGGACAGGGGATGGCTACACCTTC. Translating gives CASSPRRTGDGYTF.

The J gene is TRBJ1-1, the V gene TRBV10-3, with 8 bases fitting TRBD1. This CDR3 comprises 14 residues. V dropped 2 bases and J dropped 4; count of bases not matched to a gene: 3. CDR1 is ENHRY and CDR2 is SYGVKD in the germline V gene. The CDR3 coding sequence is TGTGCCATCAGTGAGCACGGACAGGGCACTGAAGCTTTCTTT. It specifies CAISEHGQGTEAFF.

The rearrangement joins TRBV9 to TRBJ2-7; TRBD2 might be the D (6 bases). CDR1 and CDR2 (germline): SGDLS, YYNGEE. The CDR3 has 14 residues. Trimming removed 0 bases at V and 6 bases at J, with 13 bases between. The CDR3: CASSVDRRGVEQYF. CDR3 coding DNA: TGTGCCAGCAGCGTAGATAGGAGGGGAGTCGAGCAGTACTTC.

CDR3 nucleotide sequence: TGTGCCAGCAGTTTTCAGGGGGGAAACACCATATATTTT. Protein sequence: CASSFQGGNTIYF. The chain recombines TRBV12-3 or TRBV12-4 with TRBJ1-3; tentatively, D is TRBD1 (6 bases). This CDR3 is 13 amino acids long. V was pared by 3 bases and J by 4 bases, with 7 bases between.

In DNA form, the CDR3 reads TGTGCCAGCACCCCTCTAGCGGGGGGCTCCTACAATGAGCAGTTCTTC. Translating gives CASTPLAGGSYNEQFF. V is TRBV11-2 and J is TRBJ2-1, with 11 bases lining up with TRBD2. The V gene's germline CDR1 is SGHAT and CDR2 FQNNGV. With 7 bases clipped from V and 0 bases from J, the junction kept 5 bases outside the gene matches. CDR3 length equals 16 residues.

The chain carries TRBV11-2 and TRBJ1-1; unclear D gene. In germline, CDR1 is SGHAT, CDR2 FQNNGV. CDR3 length: 13 residues. The V end lost 3 bases, the J end lost 6 bases, and 11 bases lay between the germline ends. DNA of the CDR3: TGTGCCAGCAGCTTCACAAGCGTATCTGAAGCTTTCTTT. Its protein product is CASSFTSVSEAFF.

This chain connects TRBV11-3 to TRBJ2-7; weak D call: TRBD2 (6 bases). Germline V CDR1 and CDR2: SGHNT, YENEEA. V was shortened by 1 base and J by 3 bases, with 13 bases between the two germline ends. This CDR3 spans 15 amino acids. CDR3 region: CASSLGYGGDYEQYF. The CDR3 coding sequence is TGTGCCAGCAGCTTAGGGTACGGGGGAGACTACGAGCAGTACTTC.

The CDR3 sequence: CASSQDYSGDRYEQYF. The CDR3 bases are TGCGCCAGCAGCCAAGATTATAGCGGGGACAGATACGAGCAGTACTTC. The chain joins TRBV4-1 to TRBJ2-7; a possible D gene is TRBD2 (8 bases). This CDR3 region has 16 residues. Germline V CDR1 and CDR2: MGHRA, YSYEKL. Deletions cut 0 bases from V and 4 bases from J, with 16 bases between.

The chain employs TRBV6-2 or TRBV6-3 and TRBJ1-3; 7 bases are shared with TRBD1. The J segment lost 0 bases and the V segment lost 0 bases, leaving 5 bases of the junction unmatched. The CDR3 extends over 17 amino acids. In germline, CDR1 is MNHEY, CDR2 SVGEGT. The CDR3 coding sequence is TGTGCCAGCAGTTACTCCCCGGACAGGTTCTCTGGAAACACCATATATTTT. Translating it yields CASSYSPDRFSGNTIYF.

On this clone itself: This sample also contains other DNA sequences that code for the same CDR3. The chain uses TRBV19 and TRBJ2-5; TRBD2 matches 9 bases. This CDR3 region has 14 residues. V lost 4 bases, J lost 5 bases, and 5 bases stayed unmatched. Germline V gene sequence: CDR1 LNHDA, CDR2 SQIVND (reference sequence). CDR3 sequence: CASSSGGAGETQYF. CDR3 coding DNA: TGTGCCAGTAGTAGCGGGGGGGCCGGTGAGACCCAGTACTTC. Combining the CDR3 with reference TRBV19 and TRBJ2-5 gives the whole variable domain DGGITQSPKYLFRKEGQNVTLSCEQNLNHDAMYWYRQDPGQGLRLIYYSQIVNDFQKGDIAEGYSVSREKKESFPLTVTSAQKNPTAFYLCASSSGGAGETQYFGPGTRLLVL.

The chain is built from TRBV5-4 and TRBJ2-1, with D possibly being TRBD2 (7 bases). Trimming removed 4 bases from V and 6 bases from J, with 17 bases in between. Germline CDR1 and CDR2: SGHNT and YYREEE (reference sequence). This CDR3 has 15 residues. This CDR3 is CASSPGGGAGNEQFF. In DNA form, the CDR3 reads TGTGCCAGCAGCCCCGGAGGGGGGGCCGGCAATGAGCAGTTCTTC.

CDR3 amino acids: CASSLWGGEQYF. CDR3 nucleotides: TGTGCCAGCAGTTTATGGGGGGGTGAGCAGTACTTC. This rearrangement joins TRBV27 to TRBJ2-7; 7 bases are shared with TRBD2. Germline assignment: CDR1 MNHEY and CDR2 SMNVEV (reference sequence). The CDR3 is 12 amino acids. V trimming: 1 base; J trimming: 7 bases; junction bases outside the gene matches: 1.

Concerning this clone: A junction end diverges from the germline sequence, so it may reflect a read error. This chain connects TRBV7-9 to TRBJ2-3; 8 bases agree with TRBD2. This CDR3 has 15 residues. Germline loops: CDR1 SEHNR, CDR2 FQNEAQ (reference sequence). CDR3 sequence: CASTLAGPYTDTQYF. Here the CDR3 DNA reads TGTGCCAGCACCTTAGCGGGGCCTTACACAGATACGCAGTATTTT.

This chain uses TRBV6-6 with TRBJ1-3; a possible D gene is TRBD1 (5 bases). The germline V and J ends were trimmed by 2 bases and 4 bases, with 9 bases remaining between them. The CDR3 is made up of 14 amino acids. CDR1 is MNHNY and CDR2 is SVGAGI in the germline V gene (reference sequence). The CDR3 sequence is CASSYVQGGNTIYF. For the CDR3, the DNA is TGTGCCAGCAGTTACGTCCAGGGCGGAAACACCATATATTTT.